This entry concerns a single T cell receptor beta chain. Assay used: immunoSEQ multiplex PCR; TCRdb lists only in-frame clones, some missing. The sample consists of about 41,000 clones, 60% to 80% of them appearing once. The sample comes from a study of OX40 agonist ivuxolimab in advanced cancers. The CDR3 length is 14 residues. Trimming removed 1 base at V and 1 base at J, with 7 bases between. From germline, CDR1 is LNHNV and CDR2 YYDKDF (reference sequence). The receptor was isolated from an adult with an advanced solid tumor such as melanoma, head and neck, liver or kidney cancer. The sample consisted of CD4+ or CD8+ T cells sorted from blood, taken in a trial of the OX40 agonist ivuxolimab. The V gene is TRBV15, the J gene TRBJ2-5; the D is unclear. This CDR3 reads CATSRGGSQETQYF. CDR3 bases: TGTGCCACCAGCAGAGGGGGAAGCCAAGAGACCCAGTACTTC.